The rows below give T cell receptor beta chains drawn from one sample of a study of cytomegalovirus exposure and HLA in healthy donors. Clones were sequenced by immunoSEQ multiplex PCR, and TCRdb holds only the in-frame ones, with some missing. The top ten clones hold approximately 6% of a sample with nearly 95,000 clones, under 80% of them seen once. Sequencing was done on a sample of PBMCs. The receptors here all came from a woman aged 30 to 39 in good health and CMV-seronegative. CDR3s include the opening cysteine and the closing phenylalanine or tryptophan. D genes are given only for firm matches. The size of a clone is reported for some rows only, either as once, few or many, or as a class for expanded clones.

v_call	j_call	d_call	clone_size	cdr3_length	cdr3_aa	cdr3_nt
TRBV11-2	TRBJ2-7	NA	NA	14	CASSPTGAARVQYF	TGTGCCAGCAGCCCGACCGGCGCGGCTCGAGTGCAGTACTTC
TRBV4-2	TRBJ2-7	TRBD1	NA	16	CASSRSPGTGDYEQYF	TGTGCCAGCAGCCGGTCTCCCGGGACAGGGGACTACGAGCAGTACTTC
TRBV4-1	TRBJ2-1	TRBD1	NA	15	CASSPIGEGAYEQFF	TGCGCCAGCAGCCCGATCGGAGAGGGGGCATATGAGCAGTTCTTC
TRBV7-2	TRBJ2-3	TRBD2	NA	15	CASSFRGGEGDTQYF	TGTGCCAGCAGTTTTAGAGGCGGGGAGGGAGATACGCAGTATTTT
TRBV2	TRBJ2-1	TRBD1	once	16	CASSGSTGGAYNEQFF	TGTGCCAGCAGTGGCTCGACAGGGGGCGCCTACAATGAGCAGTTCTTC
TRBV4-1	TRBJ2-3	NA	NA	15	CASSQAWRSTDTQYF	TGCGCCAGCAGCCAAGCGTGGAGGAGCACAGATACGCAGTATTTT
TRBV5-4	TRBJ2-5	TRBD2	NA	14	CASSPSGGKETQYF	TGTGCCAGCAGCCCCAGCGGGGGGAAAGAGACCCAGTACTTC
TRBV5-1	TRBJ1-2	TRBD1	NA	15	CASSRPDRADYGYTF	TGCGCCAGCAGCCGACCAGACAGGGCCGACTATGGCTACACCTTC
TRBV10-1	TRBJ2-3	TRBD2	NA	13	CASSSAGADTQYF	TGCGCCAGCAGTTCAGCGGGAGCGGATACGCAGTATTTT
TRBV18	TRBJ1-2	TRBD1	NA	15	CASSPGQGIGSGYTF	TGTGCCAGCTCACCTGGACAGGGTATTGGGAGCGGCTACACCTTC
TRBV10-2	TRBJ2-1	TRBD2	NA	15	CASRSLSGGYNEQFF	TGCGCCAGCAGATCCCTAAGCGGGGGGTACAATGAGCAGTTCTTC
TRBV30	TRBJ2-7	NA	NA	14	CAWIWVASFYEQYF	TGTGCCTGGATTTGGGTAGCGTCATTCTACGAGCAGTACTTC
TRBV5-1	TRBJ2-3	NA	few	16	CASSLAVRTSTDTQYF	TGCGCCAGCAGCTTGGCGGTAAGGACTAGCACAGATACGCAGTATTTT
TRBV5-1	TRBJ2-3	NA	NA	15	CASSLAFESTDTQYF	TGCGCCAGCAGCTTGGCTTTCGAGAGCACAGATACGCAGTATTTT
TRBV19	TRBJ2-7	TRBD1	NA	15	CASSILGQGSYEQYF	TGTGCCAGTAGTATTCTGGGACAGGGGTCCTACGAGCAGTACTTC
TRBV2	TRBJ2-1	TRBD2	few	17	CASSDMRLAGGPYEQFF	TGTGCCAGCAGTGATATGCGACTAGCGGGAGGGCCCTATGAGCAGTTCTTC
TRBV5-1	TRBJ1-4	NA	many	16	CASSLYGGGAGEKLFF	TGCGCCAGCAGCTTGTATGGCGGAGGGGCAGGTGAAAAACTGTTTTTT
TRBV5-1	TRBJ2-1	NA	NA	13	CASSPGTYNEQFF	TGCGCCAGCAGCCCCGGGACTTACAATGAGCAGTTCTTC
TRBV9	TRBJ1-2	NA	few	13	CASSSRVNYGYTF	TGTGCCAGCAGCAGCCGTGTTAACTATGGCTACACCTTC
TRBV28	TRBJ2-7	TRBD1	NA	17	CASTSLTGQGYPYEQYF	TGTGCCAGCACAAGCCTGACCGGACAGGGGTATCCCTACGAGCAGTACTTC
TRBV7-9	TRBJ2-7	NA	few	15	CASSLGPVPSYEQYF	TGTGCCAGCAGCTTAGGGCCAGTCCCTTCCTACGAGCAGTACTTC
TRBV6-5	TRBJ2-6	NA	many	13	CASTHSGANVLTF	TGTGCCAGCACCCACTCTGGGGCCAACGTCCTGACTTTC
TRBV15	TRBJ2-6	NA	few	16	CATSRDAGSGANVLTF	TGTGCCACCAGCAGAGACGCGGGCTCTGGGGCCAACGTCCTGACTTTC
TRBV6-5	TRBJ1-1	NA	NA	16	CASSWATGALYTEAFF	TGTGCCAGCAGTTGGGCGACAGGCGCGCTGTACACTGAAGCTTTCTTT
TRBV5-1	TRBJ2-5	TRBD2	NA	16	CASSLGRGGPQETQYF	TGCGCCAGCAGCTTGGGTCGGGGAGGGCCGCAGGAGACCCAGTACTTC
TRBV27	TRBJ2-5	NA	NA	14	CASSPRGFEKTQYF	TGTGCCAGCAGTCCCCGGGGGTTCGAGAAGACCCAGTACTTC
TRBV25-1	TRBJ2-3	NA	NA	16	CASSEYVSRSTDTQYF	TGTGCCAGCAGTGAATATGTGTCCCGTAGCACAGATACGCAGTATTTT
TRBV5-1	TRBJ2-1	TRBD2	few	17	CASSLVSGTSGYNEQFF	TGCGCCAGCAGCTTGGTTTCAGGGACTAGCGGTTACAATGAGCAGTTCTTC
TRBV27	TRBJ2-3	TRBD2	NA	17	CASSLSTQRGGIDTQYF	TGTGCCAGCAGTTTATCGACTCAGCGGGGGGGCATAGATACGCAGTATTTT
TRBV28	TRBJ1-2	NA	NA	15	CASSPQTLTGYGYTF	TGTGCCAGCAGTCCACAGACCCTGACAGGCTATGGCTACACCTTC
TRBV2	TRBJ1-6	TRBD1	few	15	CASSEGTGGNSPLHF	TGTGCCAGCAGTGAAGGGACAGGGGGAAACTCACCCCTCCACTTT
TRBV11-2	TRBJ2-7	NA	NA	13	CASSPVSSGEQYF	TGTGCCAGCAGCCCGGTCTCATCAGGGGAGCAGTACTTC
TRBV5-1	TRBJ1-1	NA	NA	15	CASSLELTLNTEAFF	TGCGCCAGCAGCTTAGAATTAACTTTGAACACTGAAGCTTTCTTT
TRBV6-1	TRBJ1-4	TRBD1	NA	14	CASNRGQGYEKLLF	TGTGCCAGCAATCGGGGACAGGGTTATGAAAAACTGCTTTTT
TRBV5-1	TRBJ2-5	TRBD2	NA	16	CASSGTGTSAQETQYF	TGCGCCAGCAGCGGCACCGGGACTAGCGCTCAAGAGACCCAGTACTTC
TRBV7-9	TRBJ1-2	NA	NA	15	CASSLVGAGDYGYTF	TGTGCCAGCAGCTTAGTTGGGGCAGGGGACTATGGCTACACCTTC
TRBV5-1	TRBJ1-1	NA	NA	15	CASSLTVTENTEAFF	TGCGCCAGCAGCTTGACGGTGACAGAGAACACTGAAGCTTTCTTT
TRBV5-4	TRBJ1-3	NA	once	17	CASSLDPRAPSGNTIYF	TGTGCCAGCAGCTTGGACCCCAGGGCCCCCTCTGGAAACACCATATATTTT
TRBV5-4	TRBJ2-1	TRBD2	NA	15	CASSRREGQGSEQFF	TGTGCCAGCAGTCGACGGGAGGGCCAAGGCAGTGAGCAGTTCTTC
TRBV5-1	TRBJ2-5	NA	NA	14	CASSLGQGGETQYF	TGCGCCAGCAGCTTGGGTCAGGGGGGAGAGACCCAGTACTTC
TRBV7-2	TRBJ2-4	TRBD2	NA	15	CASSLGSSGKNIQYF	TGTGCCAGCAGCTTAGGCTCTAGCGGTAAAAACATTCAGTACTTC
TRBV5-1	TRBJ1-5	NA	NA	18	CASSLGPQGLMSNQPQHF	TGCGCCAGCAGCTTGGGGCCTCAGGGGCTTATGAGCAATCAGCCCCAGCATTTT
TRBV7-9	TRBJ1-3	NA	NA	15	CASSRDSGDLNTIYF	TGTGCCAGCAGCCGAGATTCAGGGGATCTAAACACCATATATTTT
TRBV4-3	TRBJ2-7	TRBD1	NA	15	CASSQDGTETYEQYF	TGCGCCAGCAGCCAAGATGGGACAGAAACCTACGAGCAGTACTTC
TRBV30	TRBJ2-5	TRBD2	NA	14	CAWSSGGPAETQYF	TGTGCCTGGAGTTCGGGGGGGCCAGCGGAGACCCAGTACTTC
TRBV7-9	TRBJ1-2	TRBD1	NA	14	CAASKPGTVGGYTF	TGTGCCGCCTCGAAGCCCGGGACAGTGGGAGGCTACACCTTC
TRBV19	TRBJ1-6	NA	NA	12	CASSMSARPLHF	TGTGCCAGTAGTATGTCCGCCAGACCCCTCCACTTT
TRBV5-6	TRBJ2-7	TRBD1	NA	14	CASSWTGGGYEQYF	TGTGCCAGCAGCTGGACAGGGGGCGGCTACGAGCAGTACTTC
TRBV10-3	TRBJ1-4	NA	NA	12	CAISGGREKLFF	TGTGCCATCAGTGGGGGCCGTGAAAAACTGTTTTTT
TRBV15	TRBJ2-1	NA	NA	13	CATSRGGYNEQFF	TGTGCCACCAGCAGAGGAGGTTACAATGAGCAGTTCTTC
TRBV28	TRBJ2-5	NA	NA	15	CASNKLTEGEETQYF	TGTGCCAGCAACAAACTGACCGAGGGAGAAGAGACCCAGTACTTC
TRBV18	TRBJ1-3	NA	NA	15	CASSPLDNSGNTIYF	TGTGCCAGCTCACCATTGGACAACTCTGGAAACACCATATATTTT
TRBV23-1	TRBJ1-1	TRBD1	NA	16	CASSPAPGTGGTEAFF	TGCGCCAGCAGTCCCGCGCCCGGGACAGGGGGCACTGAAGCTTTCTTT
TRBV7-6	TRBJ2-3	TRBD2	NA	14	CASSRLTSSDTQYF	TGTGCCAGCAGCCGACTGACTAGCTCAGATACGCAGTATTTT
TRBV19	TRBJ2-7	TRBD2	NA	18	CASSTGTSGSPLDYEQYF	TGTGCCAGTAGTACCGGGACTAGCGGGAGCCCCCTGGACTACGAGCAGTACTTC
TRBV5-6	TRBJ1-2	TRBD1	once	14	CASGIRQGANGYTF	TGTGCCAGCGGAATCCGACAGGGGGCCAATGGCTACACCTTC
TRBV6-5	TRBJ2-7	TRBD2	NA	16	CASSYSDAGGLYEQYF	TGTGCCAGCAGTTACTCAGATGCGGGGGGCCTCTACGAGCAGTACTTC
TRBV5-6	TRBJ1-1	NA	once	15	CASSLAGGRGPEAFF	TGTGCCAGCAGCTTGGCCGGTGGCAGGGGCCCTGAAGCTTTCTTT
TRBV14	TRBJ1-1	NA	few	17	CASSQDARLLPGTEAFF	TGTGCCAGCAGCCAAGATGCGCGACTGTTACCGGGGACTGAAGCTTTCTTT
TRBV2	TRBJ2-7	TRBD1	NA	15	CASSEPGQGAYEQYF	TGTGCCAGCAGTGAACCGGGACAGGGGGCTTACGAGCAGTACTTC